Listed below are T cell receptor beta chains from one sample, sequenced in a study of identical twins. MiXCR was run by TCRdb on the 5' RACE reads, yielding one entry per CDR3 protein. This table holds approximately 240,000 distinct CDR3 sequences, around an eighth found once. The sequencing sample was made of memory (CD45RO+) T cells sorted from blood. Receptors were obtained from a woman aged 18-30 years in good health. Both conserved end residues are part of each CDR3. Each record gives: clone size, J gene, V gene, D gene, CDR3 protein, CDR3 DNA. The D gene is left open where the match is weak. The size field is filled for only some rows; it gives once, few, many or a size class.

many,TRBJ2-3,TRBV10-3,.,CAISESGQITDTQYF,TGTGCCATCAGTGAGTCTGGACAGATCACAGATACGCAGTATTTT
few,TRBJ2-7,TRBV29-1,TRBD2,CSVGDSGVHYEQYF,TGCAGCGTCGGGGATAGCGGGGTCCACTACGAGCAGTACTTC
.,TRBJ2-1,TRBV15,TRBD2,CATSSRLAGVFSYNEQFF,TGTGCCACCAGTTCGAGACTAGCGGGAGTCTTCTCCTACAATGAGCAGTTCTTC
.,TRBJ2-2,TRBV5-6,.,CASSLFFERRNTGELFF,TGTGCCAGCAGCTTGTTCTTTGAGCGGAGGAACACCGGGGAGCTGTTTTTT
few,TRBJ2-2,TRBV20-1,TRBD1,CSARRTGDAGELFF,TGCAGTGCTAGAAGGACAGGGGATGCCGGGGAGCTGTTTTTT
few,TRBJ2-7,TRBV5-4,TRBD1,CASSPRDRVNEQYF,TGTGCCAGCAGCCCCCGGGACAGGGTTAACGAGCAGTACTTC
many,TRBJ1-5,TRBV5-5,TRBD1,CASSPTGGGSNQPQHF,TGTGCCAGCAGCCCGACAGGGGGCGGGAGCAATCAGCCCCAGCATTTT
few,TRBJ2-7,TRBV5-1,TRBD2,CASSFIRGGSYEQYF,TGCGCCAGCAGCTTCATCCGGGGGGGGTCCTACGAGCAGTACTTC
.,TRBJ2-7,TRBV29-1,TRBD2,CSASLAGGPAYKQYF,TGCAGCGCCTCACTAGCGGGAGGGCCTGCCTACAAGCAGTACTTC
many,TRBJ2-3,TRBV5-1,TRBD1,CASSADRGTDTQYF,TGCGCCAGCAGCGCCGACAGGGGCACAGATACGCAGTATTTT
.,TRBJ2-7,TRBV29-1,TRBD2,CSAGAGESYEQYF,TGCAGCGCAGGAGCGGGAGAGTCCTACGAGCAGTACTTC
.,TRBJ2-3,TRBV5-1,.,CASSLAPTVTDTQYF,TGCGCCAGCAGCTTGGCTCCGACGGTCACAGATACGCAGTATTTT
.,TRBJ2-1,TRBV4-3,.,CASSQELQFGRQFF,TGCGCCAGCAGCCAAGAACTACAATTCGGACGGCAGTTCTTC
.,TRBJ2-1,TRBV6-6,.,CASSYLGTNEQFF,TGTGCCAGCAGTTACCTGGGGACCAATGAGCAGTTCTTC
many,TRBJ2-7,TRBV5-1,TRBD2,CASSLETSASYEQYF,TGCGCCAGCAGCTTGGAAACTAGCGCGTCCTACGAGCAGTACTTC
.,TRBJ1-1,TRBV10-3,.,CAAGARGGDTEAFF,TGTGCCGCCGGAGCGAGGGGTGGAGACACTGAAGCTTTCTTT
many,TRBJ2-1,TRBV10-3,TRBD2,CAISERGDDNEQFF,TGTGCCATCAGCGAGCGGGGGGACGACAATGAGCAGTTCTTC
.,TRBJ2-7,TRBV6-1,TRBD1,CASSTGQERREQYF,TGTGCCAGCAGTACGGGACAGGAAAGACGGGAGCAGTACTTC
.,TRBJ2-2,TRBV12-3/TRBV12-4,.,CASITTRVGELFF,TGTGCCAGCATCACGACGAGGGTTGGGGAGCTGTTTTTT
.,TRBJ2-1,TRBV5-1,TRBD2,CASSSGGGSYNEQFF,TGCGCCAGCAGCTCCGGGGGGGGGTCCTACAATGAGCAGTTCTTC
many,TRBJ2-1,TRBV7-2,.,CASSLFLGSYNEQFF,TGTGCCAGCAGCTTATTCCTGGGATCCTACAATGAGCAGTTCTTC
.,TRBJ2-2,TRBV27,.,CATLRGPNTGELFF,TGTGCCACCCTCAGGGGACCGAACACCGGGGAGCTGTTTTTT
.,TRBJ2-3,TRBV20-1,TRBD2,CSARFYGGAREISTDTQYF,TGCAGTGCTAGATTTTACGGGGGGGCGCGCGAAATAAGCACAGATACGCAGTATTTT
.,TRBJ1-1,TRBV2,.,CASLLSRGGEAFF,TGTGCCAGCCTCCTAAGTAGAGGAGGTGAAGCTTTCTTT
many,TRBJ2-2,TRBV5-1,.,CASSLAENTGELFF,TGCGCCAGCAGCTTGGCCGAGAACACCGGGGAGCTGTTTTTT
few,TRBJ1-1,TRBV19,.,CASSIDRAEAFF,TGTGCCAGTAGTATTGATAGGGCTGAAGCTTTCTTT
few,TRBJ2-3,TRBV12-3/TRBV12-4,.,CASSSGREAQYF,TGTGCCAGCAGTTCAGGACGTGAGGCGCAGTATTTT
few,TRBJ2-2,TRBV20-1,.,CSAYRAGELFF,TGCAGTGCTTACAGGGCCGGGGAGCTGTTTTTT
few,TRBJ1-1,TRBV5-1,TRBD1,CASSMTGGTEAFF,TGCGCCAGCAGCATGACAGGGGGCACTGAAGCTTTCTTT
.,TRBJ2-5,TRBV28,TRBD2,CASSFALGERGKETQYF,TGTGCCAGCAGTTTTGCCCTGGGTGAGCGGGGGAAAGAGACCCAGTACTTC
few,TRBJ2-7,TRBV20-1,TRBD2,CSAGLAVVGEQYF,TGCAGTGCGGGACTAGCGGTGGTTGGGGAGCAGTACTTC
.,TRBJ2-3,TRBV6-5,.,CASSYSTGVADTQYF,TGTGCCAGCAGTTACTCGACCGGGGTCGCAGATACGCAGTATTTT
many,TRBJ1-1,TRBV5-6,.,CASSPTVGTEAFF,TGTGCCAGCAGCCCCACTGTGGGAACTGAAGCTTTCTTT
many,TRBJ2-2,TRBV6-6,.,CASHRYTGELFF,TGTGCCAGCCATAGGTACACCGGGGAGCTGTTTTTT
few,TRBJ2-1,TRBV7-6,.,CASSPRAGGSREQFF,TGTGCCAGCAGCCCAAGGGCAGGAGGATCCAGAGAGCAGTTCTTC
.,TRBJ2-5,TRBV12-5,TRBD1,CASGLGGTAQETQYF,TGTGCTAGTGGTTTGGGGGGGACAGCTCAAGAGACCCAGTACTTC
.,TRBJ2-7,TRBV2,.,CASNLQGSSYEQYF,TGTGCCAGCAATCTACAGGGATCCTCCTACGAGCAGTACTTC
.,TRBJ2-5,TRBV5-1,.,CASSLTTAGEETQYF,TGCGCCAGCAGCTTGACAACGGCAGGGGAAGAGACCCAGTACTTC
many,TRBJ2-2,TRBV12-3/TRBV12-4,.,CASSDSLTPNSGELFF,TGTGCCAGCAGTGATTCCTTAACCCCGAACTCCGGGGAGCTGTTTTTT
.,TRBJ2-4,TRBV11-2,.,CASSQTRDRRGNIQYF,TGTGCCAGCAGCCAAACCAGGGACCGGCGGGGAAACATTCAGTACTTC
.,TRBJ2-5,TRBV15,TRBD2,CATSPRLAGTQETQYF,TGTGCCACCAGCCCCCGACTAGCGGGAACTCAAGAGACCCAGTACTTC
many,TRBJ2-7,TRBV18,.,CASSPARGSSYEQYF,TGTGCCAGCTCACCAGCACGGGGAAGCTCCTACGAGCAGTACTTC
few,TRBJ1-3,TRBV3-1,.,CASSQEGLVGRISGNTIYF,TGTGCCAGCAGCCAAGAAGGCCTAGTAGGACGGATCTCTGGAAACACCATATATTTT
.,TRBJ2-3,TRBV18,TRBD1,CASSLRTGTSDTQYF,TGTGCCAGCTCACTACGGACAGGAACCTCAGATACGCAGTATTTT
.,TRBJ2-1,TRBV20-1,TRBD1,CSARRTGAPNEQFF,TGCAGTGCTAGAAGGACAGGGGCCCCCAATGAGCAGTTCTTC
few,TRBJ2-1,TRBV5-6,TRBD1,CASSLPPGQGARNYNEQFF,TGTGCCAGCAGTCTTCCTCCGGGACAGGGAGCCCGAAACTACAATGAGCAGTTCTTC
.,TRBJ2-4,TRBV4-2,.,CASSQERRLSAKNIQYF,TGTGCCAGCAGCCAAGAAAGAAGGCTTTCAGCCAAAAACATTCAGTACTTC
few,TRBJ2-7,TRBV5-1,TRBD2,CASSLVLAGSYEQYF,TGCGCCAGCAGCTTGGTGCTAGCGGGAAGCTACGAGCAGTACTTC
.,TRBJ1-2,TRBV6-1,.,CASSDGGRYGYTF,TGTGCCAGCAGTGACGGGGGTCGCTATGGCTACACCTTC
few,TRBJ1-2,TRBV11-2,TRBD1,CASSLGQGIRYGYTF,TGTGCCAGCAGCTTAGGACAGGGGATACGCTATGGCTACACCTTC
few,TRBJ2-2,TRBV3-1,.,CASSQAGGGTGELFF,TGTGCCAGCAGCCAAGCTGGGGGAGGCACCGGGGAGCTGTTTTTT
few,TRBJ2-3,TRBV20-1,.,CSASTIGDTQYF,TGCAGTGCTAGTACGATCGGAGATACGCAGTATTTT
.,TRBJ2-2,TRBV6-5,TRBD2,CASSSPGLAGGGTGELFF,TGTGCCAGCAGTTCTCCGGGACTAGCGGGAGGGGGCACCGGGGAGCTGTTTTTT
few,TRBJ2-7,TRBV2,.,CASSADHPYEQYF,TGTGCCAGCAGTGCTGACCACCCCTACGAGCAGTACTTC